This TCR beta chain was recovered during a study of early T cells in non-severe SARS-CoV-2 infection. Study as a whole: Sequencing input comprised bulk RNA from unsorted whole blood; chain pairing was not available.

Each cDNA molecule carried a unique molecular identifier. MiXCR was run by TCRdb on the 5' RACE reads, yielding one entry per CDR3 protein. The table shows around 84,000 distinct CDR3 sequences, with approximately 15% occurring only once. Study-wide results and caveats: There was a bias toward anti-spike CD8 responses in VDJdb matching, which missed private and CD4 specificities.

This clonotype has only a few counts. No antigen is known for it. This CDR3 has 15 amino acids. V shed 6 bases and J shed 6 bases, with 23 bases lying between them. Germline lookup yields CDR1 SQVTM and CDR2 ANQGSEA. The TCR originated in an adult who was a healthcare worker with PCR-confirmed SARS-CoV-2 infection or an uninfected control (not recorded which). The chain employs TRBV29-1 and TRBJ1-1; D may be TRBD1 (5 bases). Sequencing was carried out using whole blood. CDR3 sequence: CSVAAGTGLRSEAFF. As DNA, the CDR3 is TGCAGCGTCGCGGCCGGGACGGGTTTAAGGTCTGAAGCTTTCTTT.